A selection of T cell receptor beta chains follows, all from one sample in a study of regulatory T cells in long-lasting Graves disease. TCRdb reprocessed the multiplex PCR reads via MiXCR and lists one record per CDR3 protein. This sample yields about 460,000 distinct CDR3 sequences, of which 20% to 25% are seen a single time; roughly 14% belongs to the top ten. The source material was peripheral blood mononuclear cells (PBMCs), sampled when the disease was refractory, from a patient treated with antithyroid drugs. These receptors came from a female donor with Graves disease. Both conserved end residues are part of each CDR3. D genes are given only for firm matches. Expanded clones are given a class, and other clones once, few, many or no size at all.

TRBV12-3/TRBV12-4,TRBJ1-1,NA,many,CASSFLENTEAFF,TGTGCCAGCAGTTTTTTAGAGAACACTGAAGCTTTCTTT
TRBV7-8,TRBJ2-7,TRBD2,NA,CVSSPSGSYEQYF,TGTGTCAGCAGCCCTAGCGGGAGTTACGAGCAGTACTTC
TRBV19,TRBJ1-5,NA,NA,CASSTRQNNQPQHF,TGTGCCAGTAGTACCAGACAGAACAATCAGCCCCAGCATTTT
TRBV9,TRBJ1-1,NA,NA,CASSVGTRDFNTEAFF,TGTGCCAGCAGCGTTGGTACTCGGGACTTCAACACTGAAGCTTTCTTT
TRBV19,TRBJ1-1,TRBD1,NA,CASSAGQGAPEAFF,TGTGCCAGTAGTGCGGGACAGGGGGCCCCTGAAGCTTTCTTT
TRBV7-2,TRBJ2-7,NA,few,CASSFSPGHSYEQYF,TGTGCCAGCAGCTTTAGCCCGGGACACTCCTACGAGCAGTACTTC
TRBV4-3,TRBJ2-7,NA,few,CASSQSATGHYEQYF,TGCGCCAGCAGCCAATCCGCGACAGGTCACTACGAGCAGTACTTC
TRBV5-6,TRBJ1-1,TRBD1,few,CASSLGRGNMNTEAFF,TGTGCCAGCAGCTTGGGCAGGGGGAACATGAACACTGAAGCTTTCTTT
TRBV29-1,TRBJ2-7,TRBD1,few,CSVFRQGTYSYEQYF,TGCAGCGTTTTTAGACAGGGCACTTATTCCTACGAGCAGTACTTC
TRBV19,TRBJ1-1,TRBD1,few,CASSDPTGSNTEAFF,TGTGCCAGTAGTGACCCGACAGGGTCGAACACTGAAGCTTTCTTT
TRBV5-1,TRBJ1-1,NA,many,CASSLGGTANTEAFF,TGCGCCAGCAGCTTGGGAGGAACAGCGAACACTGAAGCTTTCTTT
TRBV5-5,TRBJ2-7,TRBD1,NA,CASSLALQGTYEQYF,TGTGCCAGCAGCTTGGCCCTACAGGGGACCTACGAGCAGTACTTC
TRBV3-1,TRBJ1-1,NA,NA,CASSQVLQVMTEAFF,TGTGCCAGCAGCCAAGTGCTGCAGGTGATGACTGAAGCTTTCTTT
TRBV4-3,TRBJ1-4,NA,NA,CASSQGSGAWGEKLFF,TGCGCCAGCAGCCAAGGCTCGGGGGCGTGGGGTGAAAAACTGTTTTTT
TRBV6-9,TRBJ1-5,TRBD1,NA,CASSYRSAGGEQPQHF,TGTGCCAGCAGTTACCGGTCGGCAGGGGGAGAGCAGCCCCAGCATTTT
TRBV5-1,TRBJ1-1,NA,NA,CASSVTLRTEAFF,TGCGCCAGCAGCGTGACACTTCGCACTGAAGCTTTCTTT
TRBV5-6,TRBJ2-7,TRBD2,few,CASSLERGGRDEQYF,TGTGCCAGCAGCTTGGAACGGGGGGGCCGGGACGAGCAGTACTTC
TRBV7-2,TRBJ2-4,NA,many,CASSSDRSLAKNIQYF,TGTGCCAGCAGCTCGGACAGAAGCCTAGCCAAAAACATTCAGTACTTC
TRBV3-1,TRBJ1-2,NA,NA,CASSQVPRGAGYTF,TGTGCCAGCAGCCAAGTACCACGGGGAGCTGGCTACACCTTC
TRBV11-1,TRBJ2-7,NA,NA,CASSQDGTQTIYEQYF,TGTGCCAGCAGCCAAGACGGGACACAAACTATCTACGAGCAGTACTTC
TRBV29-1,TRBJ1-5,NA,NA,CSVKRRRNYGNQPQHF,TGCAGCGTGAAAAGGCGGCGAAATTATGGCAATCAGCCCCAGCATTTT
TRBV28,TRBJ2-5,NA,many,CASSSRREETQYF,TGTGCCAGCAGTTCCCGACGGGAAGAGACCCAGTACTTC